A selection of T cell receptor beta chains follows, all from one sample in a study of Ad26.COV2.S vaccination and SARS-CoV-2 variants. Some clones are missing from TCRdb's copy, which holds only in-frame ones; the method was immunoSEQ multiplex PCR. The data show roughly 350,000 clones, with 75% to 90% seen just once and approximately 4.5% held by the top ten. This material consisted of peripheral blood, taken in a trial of Ad26.COV2.S vaccine versus placebo. The receptor set was obtained from a person between 18 and 65 years old who received the Ad26.COV2.S COVID-19 vaccine or a placebo. Both conserved end residues are part of each CDR3. Each record gives: V gene, clone size, D gene, J gene, CDR3 DNA, CDR3 protein. The D gene is left open where the match is weak. Clone size, where shown, is once, few, many, or a class for clones that have expanded.

TRBV10-3,.,.,TRBJ1-1,TGTGCCATCAGTGACAGGCCGGGACGGTTCTATGACACTGAAGCTTTCTTT,CAISDRPGRFYDTEAFF
TRBV6-5,once,TRBD2,TRBJ2-1,TGTGCCAGCAGTTACTCCCTTCTAGCGGGACAACAGGAGCAGTTCTTC,CASSYSLLAGQQEQFF
TRBV3-1/TRBV3-2,.,TRBD1,TRBJ1-4,TGTGCCAGCAGCCAACCGGGACAGGGGAATGAAAAACTGTTTTTT,CASSQPGQGNEKLFF
TRBV3-1/TRBV3-2,.,TRBD1,TRBJ2-5,TGTGCCAGCAGCCAAGAAGTTTTGTCGGGACAGGGTGGGGAGACCCAGTACTTC,CASSQEVLSGQGGETQYF
TRBV11-2,.,TRBD1,TRBJ1-2,TGTGCCAGCAGCTTGGAGACAGGGGAAGGCTACACCTTC,CASSLETGEGYTF
TRBV18,once,TRBD1,TRBJ1-1,TGTGCCAGCTCCCGGACAGGGCGGAACACTGAAGCTTTCTTT,CASSRTGRNTEAFF
TRBV5-1,.,.,TRBJ2-1,TGCGCCAGCAGCTTAGGGACAAACAACAATGAGCAGTTCTTC,CASSLGTNNNEQFF
TRBV3-1/TRBV3-2,.,TRBD2,TRBJ2-7,TGTGCCAGCAGCCAAGAGAGCGGGAGGGTTTCCGAGCAGTACTTC,CASSQESGRVSEQYF
TRBV7-9,.,.,TRBJ1-1,TGTGCCAGCAGCTTGGCCCTCGGGCCTGAAGCTTTCTTT,CASSLALGPEAFF
TRBV9,.,.,TRBJ1-3,TGTGCCAGCAGTCAGGGGTTGTCTGGAAACACCATATATTTT,CASSQGLSGNTIYF
TRBV4-1,.,.,TRBJ2-5,TGCGCCAGCAGCCAAGTCGGCTCGGAAGAGACCCAGTACTTC,CASSQVGSEETQYF
TRBV5-1,.,.,TRBJ1-1,TGCGCCAGCAGACGCGGCGCGGGGGGCGCGGCTGAAGCTTTCTTT,CASRRGAGGAAEAFF
TRBV27,.,.,TRBJ2-5,TGTGCCAGCAGGAAGTTCTATCAAGAGACCCAGTACTTC,CASRKFYQETQYF